This T cell receptor beta chain was sequenced during a study of T cell responses to AZD1222 COVID-19 vaccine. Whole-study findings and limits: Scientists sampled the repertoires only once the peak T cell response had passed. Mostly white British, mostly female donors; authors suggested clonal diversity may be underestimated. Targeting of unmutated variant regions was reportedly seen in nearly half of spike-specific TCRs.

On this clone: What it recognizes is unknown.

Produced via immunoSEQ multiplex PCR; TCRdb's table is partial and in-frame only. The table lists roughly 72,000 clones, around 88% of them singletons. Per germline, CDR1 LNHDA and CDR2 SQIVND (reference sequence). The ends were cut back, 3 bases at V and 4 bases at J, with 17 bases in the middle. This CDR3 has 16 amino acids. The material sequenced was peripheral blood, taken 28 days after the second dose of the MenACWY control vaccine. The sequence derives from an adult who received the MenACWY meningococcal vaccine as a control. The V gene is TRBV19, the J gene TRBJ2-3; D could derive from TRBD1 or TRBD2 (6 bases each). This CDR3 reads CASSIGGGQYADTQYF. CDR3 nucleotide sequence: TGTGCCAGTAGTATTGGAGGGGGGCAGTACGCAGATACGCAGTATTTT. Complete variable domain (other parts from reference TRBV19 and TRBJ2-3): DGGITQSPKYLFRKEGQNVTLSCEQNLNHDAMYWYRQDPGQGLRLIYYSQIVNDFQKGDIAEGYSVSREKKESFPLTVTSAQKNPTAFYLCASSIGGGQYADTQYFGPGTRLTVL.